Given below is one T cell receptor (beta chain) in context. The data originate from a study of T cells in localized non-small cell lung cancer. Trimming took 5 bases from V and 8 from J, leaving 12 bases between them. Germline V gives CDR1 SGHVS, CDR2 FQNEAQ. This CDR3 contains 13 residues. Sequenced by immunoSEQ multiplex PCR; TCRdb stores in-frame clones only, minus some. The data show around 3,000 clones, around 30% seen once. The source was lung tumor tissue, collected before any cancer treatment. This TCR derives from a woman aged 35 to 70 with stage I squamous cell lung carcinoma. The rearrangement joins TRBV7-8 to TRBJ1-4, with D maybe TRBD1 (5 bases). CDR3 coding DNA: TGTGCCAGCAGCCCCGGACACTGGGAAAAACTGTTTTTT. Residues: CASSPGHWEKLFF.